Following are 9 T cell receptor beta chains from one sample sequenced in a study of T cells in Graves' hyperthyroidism and ophthalmopathy. From RNA transcripts, TCR beta CDR3 regions were amplified. The HTBI set primed first-round TCR CDR3 RT-PCR. TCRdb reprocessed the multiplex PCR reads via MiXCR and lists one record per CDR3 protein. The table records a few hundred thousand distinct CDR3 sequences, roughly 50% of them present only once. Sequenced sample: peripheral blood or thyroid tissue (not recorded which). These receptors all stem from a woman under 30 with Graves' hyperthyroidism.

This chain's CDR3 is CASSSLTGLNQPQHF. CDR3 DNA sequence: TGTGCCAGCAGTTCCCTGACAGGACTCAATCAGCCCCAGCATTTT. The chain recombines TRBV12-3 or TRBV12-4 with TRBJ1-5; a weak D match, TRBD1 (6 bases). The CDR3 sequence is 15 residues long. Trimming removed 4 bases from V and 3 bases from J, with 13 bases in between.

About this clonotype: Possible read error: a much larger clone is one base away. V gene TRBV11-2 combines with J gene TRBJ2-7, with D unresolved. Germline V gene sequence: CDR1 SGHAT, CDR2 FQNNGV. The CDR3 has 14 residues. V shed 5 bases and J shed 5 bases, with 16 bases lying between them. Here the CDR3 DNA reads TGTGCCAGCAGCCGGATTCTTTTAGCCCACGAGCAGTACTTC. Translated: CASSRILLAHEQYF.

This clonotype was seen only a few times. CDR3 sequence (DNA): TGTGCCAGCAGGAACCTAGCGGACTCTGGGGCCAACGTCCTGACTTTC. Protein product: CASRNLADSGANVLTF. V and J are TRBV2 and TRBJ2-6; TRBD2 matches 7 bases. This CDR3 region has 16 residues. The V and J ends lost 6 bases and 0 bases, in that order; junction bases with no gene match: 5. Germline values: CDR1 SNHLY, CDR2 FYNNEI.

In this sample, this clonotype turned up many times. V gene TRBV5-5 combines with J gene TRBJ1-3, with unresolved D. The CDR3 has 15 amino acids. Trimming shortened V by 4 bases and J by 0 bases, and 11 bases separated the two germline ends. The germline V gene has CDR1 SGHKS and CDR2 YYEKEE (reference sequence). CDR3 coding DNA: TGTGCCAGCAGCCAAAACAAAGACTCTGGAAACACCATATATTTT. Amino acid sequence: CASSQNKDSGNTIYF.

There are many counts of this clonotype. The chain carries TRBV7-9 and TRBJ1-2, with unresolved D. The CDR3 contains 18 residues. Trimming removed 5 bases at V and 2 bases at J, with 24 bases between. CDR1 SEHNR and CDR2 FQNEAQ come from the germline V gene (reference sequence). CDR3 protein: CASSQEVFLGDKNYGYTF. The CDR3 DNA sequence: TGTGCCAGCAGCCAGGAAGTTTTTCTTGGTGATAAAAACTATGGCTACACCTTC.

J is TRBJ2-7 and V is TRBV7-6; D is unclear. The ends were cut back, 5 bases at V and 6 bases at J, with 11 bases in the middle. Germline CDR1 is SGHVS and CDR2 is FNYEAQ. The CDR3 is 12 amino acids. This chain's CDR3 is CASSRVSGEQYF. CDR3 in DNA: TGTGCCAGCAGCAGGGTTTCTGGCGAGCAGTACTTC.

The chain couples TRBV2 to TRBJ2-3; D is unclear. The CDR3 covers 12 residues. Germline CDR1 SNHLY, CDR2 FYNNEI. V was cut by 8 bases and J by 5 bases, with 11 bases left in between. Written as DNA, the CDR3 is TGTGCCAGCCACCGGGTTAGAGATACGCAGTATTTT. This gives the protein CASHRVRDTQYF.

The rearrangement uses TRBV6-1 and TRBJ1-1, with TRBD1 matching over 8 bases. The CDR3 consists of 13 residues. The V segment lost 9 bases and the J segment 1 base; nucleotides outside the gene matches: 4. Germline V lookup: CDR1 MNHNS, CDR2 SASEGT. CDR3 protein: CARRTGRNTEAFF. The CDR3, as DNA: TGTGCCAGACGGACAGGGCGGAACACTGAAGCTTTCTTT.

A few counts support this clonotype. V usage is TRBV5-1 and J usage is TRBJ2-2; D is possibly TRBD1 (6 bases). V was trimmed by 0 bases and J by 3 bases, leaving 18 bases between them. Germline V CDR1 and CDR2: SGHRS, YFSETQ. The CDR3 runs 18 residues. CDR3 bases: TGCGCCAGCAGCTTGGTCGACCAGGGGAGAGTGGACACCGGGGAGCTGTTTTTT. This codes for CASSLVDQGRVDTGELFF.